A single sample gave rise to the 23 T cell receptor beta chains below, sequenced in a study of blood T cell repertoires in COVID-19 (dated by TCRdb to about 2020). Library preparation used the immunoSEQ multiplex PCR assay. The source is immuneACCESS, and TCRdb retained only in-frame sequences with V and J called. Part of the clones is not carried over; for the studies checked, unresolved V genes explain less than half of this, and the remainder is unexplained. A total of 150,000 to 180,000 clones appear in this sample, 65% to 90% of them only once. The top ten constitute 9% to 13% of the sample. The sequenced material came from peripheral blood. All receptors come from a woman aged 60-70 years with COVID-19, enrolled during active disease.

This chain uses TRBV6-6 with TRBJ2-1; 12 positions agree with TRBD2. Looked up from germline, CDR1 is MNHNY and CDR2 is SVGAGI (reference sequence). J lost 8 bases, V lost 6 bases, and 8 bases had no gene match. The CDR3 has 15 residues. DNA for the CDR3: TGTGCCAGCAGCCCAGGACTAGCGGGGCGGGATGAGCAGTTCTTC. The encoded protein is CASSPGLAGRDEQFF.

The rearrangement links TRBV7-9 to TRBJ2-7; the D is unclear. The CDR3 is 14 residues long. The V end lost 5 bases, the J end lost 4 bases, and 15 bases lay between the germline ends. CDR1 is SEHNR and CDR2 is FQNEAQ in the germline V gene (reference sequence). DNA for the CDR3: TGTGCCAGCAGCCCACTTCAGTCGACATACGAGCAGTACGTC. Amino acids: CASSPLQSTYEQYV.

CDR3 DNA: TGTGCCAGCAGCCTGTCCGCAGGGGAAAATGCTGGAGGAAACACCATATATTTT. It is translated as CASSLSAGENAGGNTIYF. This sequence joins TRBV4-2 and TRBJ1-3; D is perhaps TRBD1 (6 bases). Per germline, CDR1 LGHNA and CDR2 YNFKEQ. The CDR3 spans 18 residues. The ends were cut back, 4 bases at V and 4 bases at J, with 23 bases in the middle.

This clone was seen just once. The chain combines TRBV24-1 with TRBJ2-2; 9 positions agree with TRBD1. Trimming at V came to 9 bases and at J to 8 bases, leaving 12 bases not matched to a gene. Germline lookup yields CDR1 KGHDR and CDR2 SFDVKD. The CDR3 has 15 amino acids. The DNA of the CDR3 is TGTGCCACCGGGGCCGGGACAGGGATCAGAGGGGAGCTGTTTTTT. Its translation is CATGAGTGIRGELFF.

The chain links TRBV6-2 or TRBV6-3 to TRBJ1-1; a possible D gene is TRBD1 (5 bases). Germline V gene sequence: CDR1 MNHEY, CDR2 SVGEGT. V lost 2 bases to trimming and J lost 3 bases, with 10 bases between them. CDR3 length equals 14 residues. The CDR3 coding sequence is TGTGCCAGCAGTTACGGGGGGGTAGACACTGAAGCTTTCTTT. It is translated as CASSYGGVDTEAFF.

The rearrangement uses TRBV11-2 and TRBJ1-4; D uncertain. V gave up 3 bases and J gave up 4 bases, with 9 bases separating them. CDR1 and CDR2 from the germline V gene are SGHAT and FQNNGV. The CDR3 is 14 amino acids. CDR3 in DNA: TGTGCCAGCAGCTTTGGCAGACTTAATGAAAAACTGTTTTTT. This translates into CASSFGRLNEKLFF. Variable domain in full (rest from reference TRBV11-2 and TRBJ1-4): EAGVAQSPRYKIIEKRQSVAFWCNPISGHATLYWYQQILGQGPKLLIQFQNNGVVDDSQLPKDRFSAERLKGVDSTLKIQPAKLEDSAVYLCASSFGRLNEKLFFGSGTQLSVL.

In this sample, this clone turned up a few times. This chain uses TRBV4-1 with TRBJ1-1; a possible D gene is TRBD1 (6 bases). The length of the CDR3 is 14 residues. V was cut by 3 bases and J by 6 bases, with 14 bases left in between. The germline CDR1 and CDR2 sequences are MGHRA and YSYEKL. The CDR3 is CASSHVGGAPEAFF. The CDR3 region has the DNA TGCGCCAGCAGCCACGTGGGGGGGGCCCCTGAAGCTTTCTTT.

The chain couples TRBV6-5 to TRBJ1-6, with D unresolved. V shed 2 bases and J shed 13 bases, with 12 bases lying between them. The CDR3 spans 13 residues. Looked up from germline, CDR1 is MNHEY and CDR2 is SVGAGI. CDR3 loop: CASSYIRQRPLHF. CDR3 sequence (DNA): TGTGCCAGCAGTTACATCCGGCAGAGGCCCCTCCACTTT.

This chain uses TRBV11-2 with TRBJ1-2; TRBD1 aligns across 8 bases. The CDR3 has 14 residues. The V gene's germline CDR1 is SGHAT and CDR2 FQNNGV. V lost 5 bases, J lost 5 bases, and 7 bases stayed unmatched. As DNA, the CDR3 is TGTGCCAGCAGCCGGACAGGGAACCAGTATGGCTACACCTTC. As protein: CASSRTGNQYGYTF.

The V call is TRBV14, the J call TRBJ2-2; TRBD1 matches 7 bases. After removal of 4 bases from V and 0 bases from J, the junction contained 8 bases not matched to a gene. CDR1 and CDR2 from the germline V gene are SGHDN and FVKESK. The CDR3 runs to 17 residues. The CDR3 protein is CASSPYRGTANTGELFF. The CDR3 coding sequence is TGTGCCAGCAGCCCGTATCGAGGGACAGCGAACACCGGGGAGCTGTTTTTT.

This chain uses TRBV30 with TRBJ1-1; 7 bases are a match to TRBD1. Germline loops: CDR1 GTSNPN, CDR2 SVGIG (reference sequence). This CDR3 region has 12 residues. J was trimmed by 5 bases and V by 6 bases; bases with no gene match: 6. CDR3 protein: CACNNRGTEAFF. CDR3 in DNA: TGTGCCTGCAATAACAGGGGTACTGAAGCTTTCTTT.

This chain joins TRBV19 and TRBJ1-6; D call uncertain. This CDR3 has 13 amino acids. V was shortened by 7 bases and J by 9 bases, with 13 bases between the two germline ends. CDR1 and CDR2 (germline): LNHDA, SQIVND (reference sequence). DNA of the CDR3: TGTGCCAGTAAGGCCCCACAGACTTCACCCCTCCACTTT. Protein: CASKAPQTSPLHF.

The chain is built from TRBV6-4 and TRBJ2-1, with TRBD2 matching over 8 bases. With 2 bases clipped from V and 9 bases from J, the junction kept 6 bases outside the gene matches. Germline assignment: CDR1 MRHNA and CDR2 SNTAGT. This CDR3 has 14 amino acids. Written as DNA, the CDR3 is TGTGCCAGCAGTGACAATCTCGGGAGGGGTGAGCAGTTCTTC. Translated: CASSDNLGRGEQFF.

The chain is built from TRBV6-5 and TRBJ1-6; no clear D gene. The germline CDR1 and CDR2 sequences are MNHEY and SVGAGI. V was cut by 8 bases and J by 9 bases, with 14 bases left in between. The CDR3 covers 13 residues. For the CDR3, the DNA is TGTGCCAGCGCCGGGATGGCGGCTTCACCCCTCCACTTT. It codes for CASAGMAASPLHF.

The rearrangement links TRBV7-9 to TRBJ1-1; D is undetermined. Germline values: CDR1 SEHNR, CDR2 FQNEAQ (reference sequence). CDR3 length equals 13 residues. V lost 1 base and J lost 8, with 11 bases in between. CDR3 bases: TGTGCCAGCAGCTTAGAGTCGAGCGGGGAAGCTTTCTTT. This codes for CASSLESSGEAFF.

The chain couples TRBV29-1 to TRBJ1-2, with no clear D. The CDR3 is 13 amino acids. In germline, CDR1 is SQVTM, CDR2 ANQGSEA. Trimming left V 6 bases short and J 3 bases short, with 14 bases between. This chain's CDR3 is CSVIFDRYYGYTF. For the CDR3, the DNA is TGCAGCGTCATTTTTGATCGGTACTATGGCTACACCTTC.

This clone is a singleton in its sample. The rearrangement links TRBV12-3 or TRBV12-4 to TRBJ1-5; 8 nucleotides align to TRBD1. The CDR3 consists of 13 residues. Unmatched junction bases numbered 0, after V lost 6 bases and J lost 2 bases. This CDR3 reads CASRGQGNQPQHF. DNA of the CDR3: TGTGCCAGCAGGGGACAGGGCAATCAGCCCCAGCATTTT.

The chain carries TRBV18 and TRBJ1-1; D ambiguous. V was trimmed by 7 bases and J by 5 bases, leaving 8 bases between them. The CDR3 covers 11 residues. Per germline, CDR1 KGHSH and CDR2 LQKENI. CDR3 bases: TGTGCCAGCTTTGGCGGGACTGAAGCTTTCTTT. Translated: CASFGGTEAFF.

In this sample, this clone turned up once. CDR3 in DNA: TGTGCCAGCAGGGACTCGGGAGAGCAGTACTTC. This translates into CASRDSGEQYF. The gene calls are TRBV6-6 and TRBJ2-7; D might be TRBD2 (5 bases). The CDR3 is made up of 11 amino acids. In germline, CDR1 is MNHNY, CDR2 SVGAGI (reference sequence). V shed 6 bases and J shed 7 bases, with 10 bases lying between them.

The rearrangement joins TRBV5-1 to TRBJ1-1; possibly TRBD1 for D (6 bases). Germline CDR1 SGHRS, CDR2 YFSETQ. Trimming took off 0 bases at V and 4 bases at J, with 13 bases between the two ends. The CDR3 has 15 residues. In DNA form, the CDR3 reads TGCGCCAGCAGCTTGGTCAGGGGCGCGGGCACTGAAGCTTTCTTT. This gives the protein CASSLVRGAGTEAFF.

In its sample, this clone was seen once. The rearrangement joins TRBV9 to TRBJ2-1, with 7 bases aligning to TRBD2. The CDR3 loop spans 16 amino acids. Germline V lookup: CDR1 SGDLS, CDR2 YYNGEE. V was pared by 3 bases and J by 4 bases, with 10 bases of the junction left unmatched. Here the CDR3 reads CASSADGGVLYNEQFF. The CDR3 nucleotides are TGTGCCAGCAGCGCCGATGGGGGGGTCCTTTACAATGAGCAGTTCTTC.

The V gene is TRBV6-5, the J gene TRBJ1-4; TRBD1 agrees at 7 bases. This CDR3 contains 13 residues. The germline V gene encodes CDR1 MNHEY and CDR2 SVGAGI. J was trimmed by 1 base and V by 11 bases; bases with no gene match: 4. The CDR3, as DNA: TGTGCCGGTTCAGGGGGAACTAATGAAAAACTGTTTTTT. This translates into CAGSGGTNEKLFF.

V and J are TRBV10-3 and TRBJ2-1; TRBD1 matches at 8 bases. Germline CDR1 is ENHRY and CDR2 is SYGVKD. This CDR3 spans 13 amino acids. J was trimmed by 5 bases and V by 5 bases; bases with no gene match: 2. The CDR3 nucleotides are TGTGCCATCAGTCAGACAGGGGACAATGAGCAGTTCTTC. Translated: CAISQTGDNEQFF.